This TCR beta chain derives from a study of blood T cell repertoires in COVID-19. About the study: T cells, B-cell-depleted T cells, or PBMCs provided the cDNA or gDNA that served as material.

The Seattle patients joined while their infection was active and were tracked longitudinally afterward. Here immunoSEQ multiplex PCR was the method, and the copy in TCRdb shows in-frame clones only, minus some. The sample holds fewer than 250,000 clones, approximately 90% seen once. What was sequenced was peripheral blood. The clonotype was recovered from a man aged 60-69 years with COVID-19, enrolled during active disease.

This CDR3 is CASSYSYGSPLHF. CDR3 in DNA: TGTGCCAGCAGTTACTCCTACGGTTCACCCCTCCACTTT. The genes are TRBV6-5 and TRBJ1-6; D is unresolved. V was shortened by 0 bases and J by 9 bases, with 6 bases between the two germline ends. The CDR3 extends over 13 amino acids. Germline values: CDR1 MNHEY, CDR2 SVGAGI.